This T cell receptor beta chain originates from a study of T cell repertoires in cytomegalovirus infection. Study-wide background: Matching HLA type, along with CMV infection, was indicated by public TCR beta signatures. Points from the study as a whole: HLA-C-restricted CMV-specific TCR beta clonotypes prevailed in the ex vivo response. There were carriers of CMV plus the relevant HLA, and cumulative public TCR beta family frequency identified them.

In this sample, this clonotype turned up a few times. The antigen is not known. Each CDR3 protein gets one entry after TCRdb re-called the reads with MiXCR. The table records some 700,000 distinct CDR3 sequences, 35% to 40% of them present only once. CDR1 is SNHLY and CDR2 is FYNNEI in the germline V gene. This CDR3 is 14 amino acids long. The V end was cut by 4 bases, the J end by 2 bases, with 9 bases between. V is TRBV2 and J is TRBJ1-5; no firm D call. Sequencing input: PBMCs. This TCR was sampled from a human donor in good health (CMV status not recorded). Some clones in this sample may be carry-over from other donors' samples. CDR3 in DNA: TGTGCCAGCAGTGGAAGTCAGCGCAATCAGCCCCAGCATTTT. It is translated as CASSGSQRNQPQHF.